The 10 T cell receptor beta chains reported below all come from one sample, sequenced in a study of control samples from healthy donors and cancer patients. Profiling relied on immunoSEQ multiplex PCR, and the TCRdb table lists in-frame clones only, not all of them. The sample consists of 130,000 or so clones, roughly 86% of them appearing once. Sequenced input: PBMCs. Every receptor here comes from a middle-aged man with head and neck cancer.

The chain joins TRBV5-6 to TRBJ2-2; D is undetermined. CDR1 SGHDT and CDR2 YYEEEE come from the germline V gene. V was shortened by 3 bases and J by 3 bases, with 21 bases between the two germline ends. The length of the CDR3 is 18 residues. CDR3: CASSSLDDGQRYTGELFF. For the CDR3, the DNA is TGTGCCAGCAGCTCACTTGATGATGGCCAGAGATACACCGGGGAGCTGTTTTTT.

The chain recombines TRBV12-3 or TRBV12-4 with TRBJ2-6, with D uncertain. CDR3 length: 13 residues. The V gene lost 5 bases and the J gene lost 2 bases, with 4 bases spanning the gap. The DNA for the CDR3 is TGTGCCAGCAGTATCACTGGGGCCAACGTCCTGACTTTC. It encodes CASSITGANVLTF.

V is TRBV6-5 and J is TRBJ1-2; D gene uncertain. Trimming left V 0 bases short and J 5 bases short, with 10 bases between. This CDR3 has 14 amino acids. Germline loops: CDR1 MNHEY, CDR2 SVGAGI. The DNA of the CDR3 is TGTGCCAGCAGTTACTCGAACAGCCTGTATGGCTACACCTTC. Translation: CASSYSNSLYGYTF.

The rearrangement joins TRBV27 to TRBJ2-7; weak D call: TRBD1 (5 bases). Trimming left V 3 bases short and J 5 bases short, with 14 bases between. This CDR3 spans 14 amino acids. Germline loops: CDR1 MNHEY, CDR2 SMNVEV (reference sequence). DNA for the CDR3: TGTGCCAGCAGTTTGCAGGGTGACCGCCACGAGCAGTACTTC. This gives the protein CASSLQGDRHEQYF.

V gene TRBV10-1 combines with J gene TRBJ1-3; D unresolved. This CDR3 is built from 14 residues. In germline, CDR1 is WNHNN, CDR2 SYGVQD (reference sequence). Trimming pared 1 base from V and 4 bases from J, leaving 8 bases between. This CDR3 reads CASSEFRNGNTIYF. In DNA, the CDR3 is TGCGCCAGCAGTGAGTTCAGAAACGGAAACACCATATATTTT.

The CDR3 spells CASSQVRAGTDTQYF. The CDR3, as DNA: TGCGCCAGCAGCCAAGTAAGAGCGGGAACAGATACGCAGTATTTT. The V and J genes are TRBV4-1 and TRBJ2-3, with 7 bases matching TRBD2. Per the germline V gene, CDR1 is MGHRA and CDR2 is YSYEKL. The CDR3 extends over 15 amino acids. J gave up 3 bases and V 1 base, and 4 bases lay outside the gene matches.

The V and J genes are TRBV5-1 and TRBJ1-2; the D is unclear. Germline V gene lookup returns CDR1 SGHRS and CDR2 YFSETQ. With 3 bases removed from V and 6 bases from J, the gap between germline ends came to 9 bases. The CDR3 is made up of 12 amino acids. Written as DNA, the CDR3 is TGCGCCAGCAGCTCCCTCACGGATGGCTACACCTTC. Translating gives CASSSLTDGYTF.

V usage is TRBV11-2 and J usage is TRBJ2-5, with a possible D match to TRBD1 (6 bases). V was trimmed by 1 base and J by 4 bases, leaving 10 bases between them. The CDR3 covers 14 residues. From germline, CDR1 is SGHAT and CDR2 FQNNGV. The CDR3 sequence: CASSLVQGGETQYF. CDR3 DNA: TGTGCCAGCAGCTTAGTACAAGGGGGAGAGACCCAGTACTTC.

The chain has TRBV2 and TRBJ1-1; no clear D. From germline, CDR1 is SNHLY and CDR2 FYNNEI. The CDR3 is 13 residues long. V was cut by 6 bases and J by 7 bases, with 15 bases left in between. CDR3 bases: TGTGCCAGCAGCCTACCCCAGAGATATGAAGCTTTCTTT. Protein: CASSLPQRYEAFF.

The chain joins TRBV5-6 to TRBJ2-1, with 12 bases fitting TRBD2. V was pared by 1 base and J by 0 bases, with 5 bases of the junction left unmatched. Germline values: CDR1 SGHDT, CDR2 YYEEEE. The CDR3 sequence is 18 residues long. CDR3 DNA sequence: TGTGCCAGCAGCTTGAGGACTAGCGGGGACTCCTCCTACAATGAGCAGTTCTTC. It is translated as CASSLRTSGDSSYNEQFF.